The clone carrying this T cell receptor (beta chain) was counted a few times. Its specificity is not known. Scientists ran DNA taken from cultured CD4+ T cells through the Oncomine TCR Beta short-read assay for sequencing. Someone extracted genomic DNA from cultured CD4+ T cells. TCRdb ran MiXCR on the PCR reads and lists one entry per CDR3 protein. The sample lists some 11,000 distinct CDR3 sequences, 20% to 25% seen once, with roughly 13% in the top ten. This CDR3 contains 14 residues. Germline V gene lookup returns CDR1 SGHRS and CDR2 YFSETQ. V lost 0 bases and J lost 4; bases outside the gene matches: 2. The entry originates in a study of vaccination and CD4 T cells after COVID-19. Turning to the study itself: Collection of post-COVID samples occurred a median roughly 110 days after diagnosis, spanning a range of 35 to 161. Post-vaccine specimens were obtained a median approximately 70 days after dose two (range 14 to 241). Investigators stimulated cells with overlapping spike peptides drawn from SARS-CoV-2, HCoV-NL63, HCoV-OC43 and HCoV-229E.

Treatment in this sample: roughly nine-day PBMC culture with coronavirus spike peptide pools or control peptides (ViraFEST assay). Specimen: CD4+ T cells from blood, cultured in vitro, collected before SARS-CoV-2 vaccination. The chain has TRBV5-1 and TRBJ1-2; 8 nucleotides align to TRBD1. The clonotype was recovered from a human donor who received a COVID-19 vaccine. The CDR3 DNA sequence: TGCGCCAGCAGCTTGGGGACAGGGCGCTATGGCTACACCTTC. It codes for CASSLGTGRYGYTF.